This entry concerns a single T cell receptor (beta chain). The CDR3 extends over 15 amino acids. CDR1 is KGHSH and CDR2 is LQKENI in the germline V gene. V was clipped by 2 bases and J by 5 bases; unmatched bases: 4. This entry is derived from a study of blood T cell repertoires in COVID-19. The wider study: Sites across the United States, Italy and Spain contributed samples from acute and convalescent COVID-19. PBMCs, B-cell-depleted T cells, or T cells were the source of the cDNA or gDNA that made up the material.

Authors' methods: It was from reference gene primer amplification that nucleated cell counts were estimated. Measured with immunoSEQ multiplex PCR; TCRdb has only the in-frame clones, and not every one. That table furnishes V, J and clone size, whereas the DNA furnished D and trimming. The sample includes about 250,000 clones, 83% of them seen just once. The chain uses TRBV18 and TRBJ2-1; TRBD2 agrees at 9 bases. This TCR came from an elderly man with acute or convalescent COVID-19. The sample comprised peripheral blood. DNA of the CDR3: TGTGCCAGCTCACCAAAGGTAGCGGGGGACAATGAGCAGTTCTTC. The encoded protein is CASSPKVAGDNEQFF.